The present entry profiles one T cell receptor beta chain with its context. This specimen belongs to a study of T cell changes during pregnancy in multiple sclerosis. Sequenced by immunoSEQ multiplex PCR; TCRdb stores in-frame clones only, minus some. The repertoire has roughly 49,000 clones, 95% of them found once; the top ten carry 5.9%. The receptor comes from a female donor with multiple sclerosis, enrolled in a pregnancy study. Sequences were derived from CD8+ T cells from peripheral blood mononuclear cells, sampled in the first trimester of pregnancy.

The DNA for the CDR3 is TGTGCCTGGAGTGTAGAGGAGCACTCCTACAATGAGCAGTTCTTC. Amino acid sequence: CAWSVEEHSYNEQFF. The gene calls are TRBV30 and TRBJ2-1; no definite D call. The CDR3 runs to 15 residues. The germline CDR1 and CDR2 sequences are GTSNPN and SVGIG (reference sequence). Trimming cost V 0 bases and J 0 bases, with 9 bases left between them.